This entry lists 25 T cell receptor beta chains sequenced from one sample in a study of T-cell reconstitution after alpha-beta-depleted transplantation in children. The authors prepared the TCRbeta library with unique molecular identifiers. TCRdb passed the PCR reads through MiXCR, listing each CDR3 protein once. The data show roughly 200,000 distinct CDR3 sequences, roughly 15% seen once. The sequenced sample was PBMCs from the stem cell graft donor, obtained from the stem cell graft. The receptors stem from a human donor who donated a stem cell graft to a child with acute lymphoblastic leukemia.

This clonotype has at least ten counts. The genes are TRBV4-1 and TRBJ2-2, with D tentatively TRBD2 (5 bases). Germline assignment: CDR1 MGHRA and CDR2 YSYEKL. Trimming removed 1 base from V and 6 bases from J, with 9 bases in between. The CDR3 spans 14 residues. CDR3: CASSQGWGAGELFF. In DNA, the CDR3 is TGCGCCAGCAGCCAAGGATGGGGAGCCGGGGAGCTGTTTTTT.

This clonotype was found many times. V usage is TRBV5-1 and J usage is TRBJ2-3; D uncertain. CDR1 is SGHRS, CDR2 YFSETQ, per germline. The CDR3 extends over 13 amino acids. Trimming stripped 5 bases from V and 3 bases from J, with 10 bases between. CDR3 DNA sequence: TGCGCCAGCAGAGCCGCGGAAACAGATACGCAGTATTTT. Amino acids: CASRAAETDTQYF.

A note on this clonotype: A much bigger clone sits one base away, suggesting this may be a read error. The rearrangement joins TRBV5-1 to TRBJ2-1; D gene uncertain. The CDR3 is 16 amino acids. Trimming took off 10 bases at V and 4 bases at J, with 24 bases between the two ends. The germline gives CDR1 SGHRS, CDR2 YFSETQ. Here the CDR3 reads CAGNAQLSAEYNEQFF. The CDR3 region has the DNA TGCGCCGGCAACGCGCAACTCTCTGCGGAATACAATGAGCAGTTCTTC.

This clonotype was recorded many times. This rearrangement joins TRBV29-1 to TRBJ2-1; 14 bases align to TRBD2. The trim removed 4 bases at V and 8 bases at J, leaving 13 bases unmatched. The CDR3 contains 17 residues. CDR1 and CDR2 (germline): SQVTM, ANQGSEA. The CDR3 DNA reads as TGCAGCGTTGGGACTAGCGGGAGGCGATCATTAGCGGATGAGCAGTTCTTC. Its protein product is CSVGTSGRRSLADEQFF.

The table lists this clonotype with many counts. V and J are TRBV27 and TRBJ2-4; D is tentatively TRBD1 or TRBD2 (6 bases each). This CDR3 has 13 residues. With 10 bases removed from V and 5 bases from J, the gap between germline ends came to 15 bases. Germline assignment: CDR1 MNHEY and CDR2 SMNVEV (reference sequence). The CDR3 sequence is CATSTGRQNIQYF. The DNA of the CDR3 is TGTGCCACCTCAACAGGGAGGCAAAACATTCAGTACTTC.

This clonotype was seen once. This sequence may be a read error, since a much larger clone differs from it by one base. The rearrangement links TRBV20-1 to TRBJ2-1; 14 bases are shared with TRBD2. The CDR3 totals 15 residues. The V gene's germline CDR1 is DFQATT and CDR2 SNEGSKA (reference sequence). CDR3 loop: CSARLTSGRAGEHFF. DNA for the CDR3: TGCAGTGCTAGACTGACTAGCGGGAGGGCCGGTGAGCACTTCTTC.

This clonotype was recorded a few times. The gene calls are TRBV29-1 and TRBJ1-1, with D uncertain. From germline, CDR1 is SQVTM and CDR2 ANQGSEA. This CDR3 is 11 amino acids long. Trimming stripped 7 bases from V and 3 bases from J, with 9 bases between. CDR3 protein: CSAKRDTEAFF. The CDR3 DNA follows: TGCAGCGCCAAAAGGGACACTGAAGCTTTCTTT.

This clonotype was detected ten times or more. V and J are TRBV12-3 or TRBV12-4 and TRBJ2-1; 7 positions agree with TRBD2. The length of the CDR3 is 15 residues. V shed 1 base, J shed 3 bases, and the junction held 3 bases outside the gene matches. The CDR3 DNA is TGTGCCAGCAGTTTAGAGGGACTAAGCTACAATGAGCAGTTCTTC. Translating gives CASSLEGLSYNEQFF.

There are many counts of this clonotype. Here the CDR3 reads CASSLEDTGELFF. The CDR3, as DNA: TGTGCCAGCAGTTTGGAGGACACCGGGGAGCTGTTTTTT. The chain links TRBV12-3 or TRBV12-4 to TRBJ2-2; weak D call: TRBD2 (5 bases). V lost 3 bases, J lost 3 bases, and 5 bases lay in between. CDR3 length equals 13 residues.

This clonotype was detected many times. The chain is built from TRBV4-2 and TRBJ1-2; 9 bases are a match to TRBD1. Unmatched junction bases numbered 4, after V lost 3 bases and J lost 2 bases. Germline CDR1 reads LGHNA; CDR2 reads YNFKEQ. The CDR3 spans 15 residues. DNA for the CDR3: TGTGCCAGCAGCCAGAGGGGACAGGGAAACTATGGCTACACCTTC. Its translation: CASSQRGQGNYGYTF.

This clonotype was seen many times. This sequence joins TRBV5-5 and TRBJ2-1; D is uncertain. The V gene's germline CDR1 is SGHKS and CDR2 YYEKEE (reference sequence). The CDR3 is 14 residues long. Trimming pared 0 bases from V and 7 bases from J, leaving 11 bases between. In nucleotides, the CDR3 is TGTGCCAGCAGCTTGGGTCCATTTGCGAATGAGCAGTTCTTC. This codes for CASSLGPFANEQFF. The full variable domain, completed using reference TRBV5-5 and TRBJ2-1, is DAGVTQSPTHLIKTRGQQVTLRCSPISGHKSVSWYQQVLGQGPQFIFQYYEKEERGRGNFPDRFSARQFPNYSSELNVNALLLGDSALYLCASSLGPFANEQFFGPGTRLTVL.

Points on this clonotype: A read error may be the cause here, since a much bigger clone is one base away. This sequence joins TRBV7-9 and TRBJ2-7; TRBD1 agrees at 11 bases. Germline values: CDR1 SEHNR, CDR2 FQNEAQ (reference sequence). The length of the CDR3 is 14 residues. The chain's CDR3 is CTSSFGQGADEQYF. CDR3 nucleotides: TGTACCAGCAGTTTCGGACAGGGGGCTGACGAGCAGTACTTC.

This clonotype was seen a handful of times. V is TRBV5-1 and J is TRBJ1-5; D possibly corresponds to TRBD1 (5 bases). CDR1 is SGHRS and CDR2 is YFSETQ in the germline V gene. The CDR3 is 13 residues long. The ends were cut back, 4 bases at V and 4 bases at J, with 9 bases in the middle. The CDR3 nucleotides are TGCGCCAGCAGCCCTCAGGGAAATCAGCCCCAGCATTTT. Amino acids: CASSPQGNQPQHF.

At least ten counts were recorded for this clonotype. This chain links TRBV5-1 with TRBJ2-7, with 11 bases matching TRBD2. This CDR3 is 14 amino acids long. Losses at the gene ends were 3 bases for V and 5 bases for J; bases not matched to a gene: 4. The V gene's germline CDR1 is SGHRS and CDR2 YFSETQ. The CDR3 spells CASSSSGRSNEQYF. In nucleotides, the CDR3 is TGCGCCAGCAGCTCTAGCGGGAGGAGTAACGAGCAGTACTTC.

This clonotype came up many times. The V and J genes are TRBV29-1 and TRBJ2-1, with D hard to call. Trimming took 2 bases from V and 8 from J, leaving 13 bases between them. CDR1 is SQVTM and CDR2 is ANQGSEA in the germline V gene. CDR3 length equals 13 residues. The CDR3 spells CSVETQVGDEQFF. DNA for the CDR3: TGCAGCGTTGAAACCCAGGTGGGCGATGAGCAGTTCTTC.

This clonotype was detected ten times or more. This chain connects TRBV28 to TRBJ1-2; 8 bases agree with TRBD1. The CDR3 has 15 amino acids. In germline, CDR1 is MDHEN, CDR2 SYDVKM. V trimming: 5 bases; J trimming: 4 bases; junction bases outside the gene matches: 9. The CDR3 DNA follows: TGTGCCAGCAGTCTGACTCAGGGGGCCAGCTATGGCTACACCTTC. Translated: CASSLTQGASYGYTF.

This clonotype was seen repeatedly, ten times or more. The chain uses TRBV27 and TRBJ2-1; tentatively, D is TRBD1 or TRBD2 (5 bases each). The CDR3 is 15 residues long. Trimming left V 2 bases short and J 3 bases short, with 11 bases between. Germline CDR1 is MNHEY and CDR2 is SMNVEV (reference sequence). Here the CDR3 DNA reads TGTGCCAGCAGTTTAGGTTGGGGGAACTACAATGAGCAGTTCTTC. Amino acid sequence: CASSLGWGNYNEQFF.

V usage is TRBV5-1 and J usage is TRBJ2-1; D gene unclear. The CDR3 runs 14 residues. Germline V CDR1 and CDR2: SGHRS, YFSETQ. The germline V and J ends were trimmed by 4 bases and 1 base, with 9 bases remaining between them. CDR3 nucleotide sequence: TGCGCCAGCAGCCCCACGGTTTCCTACAATGAGCAGTTCTTC. Its translation: CASSPTVSYNEQFF. Using reference TRBV5-1 and TRBJ2-1 for the parts outside the CDR3, the full variable domain is KAGVTQTPRYLIKTRGQQVTLSCSPISGHRSVSWYQQTPGQGLQFLFEYFSETQRNKGNFPGRFSGRQFSNSRSEMNVSTLELGDSALYLCASSPTVSYNEQFFGPGTRLTVL.

This clonotype was detected a few times. The gene calls are TRBV29-1 and TRBJ2-3; TRBD2 might be the D (5 bases). This CDR3 region has 16 residues. Germline assignment: CDR1 SQVTM and CDR2 ANQGSEA. With 4 bases removed from V and 0 bases from J, the gap between germline ends came to 17 bases. CDR3 nucleotides: TGCAGCGTTGTCATCTGGGGAGAATCTAGCACAGATACGCAGTATTTT. Its protein is CSVVIWGESSTDTQYF.

In its sample, this clonotype was seen many times. This sequence joins TRBV12-3 or TRBV12-4 and TRBJ2-6; D remains ambiguous. Trimming stripped 3 bases from V and 0 bases from J, with 12 bases between. CDR3 length equals 17 residues. CDR3 sequence (DNA): TGTGCCAGCAGTTTGGTGGACGCAGGCTCTGGGGCCAACGTCCTGACTTTC. The encoded protein is CASSLVDAGSGANVLTF.

Many counts were recorded for this clonotype. The rearrangement uses TRBV5-6 and TRBJ2-6; D is perhaps TRBD1 or TRBD2 (5 bases each). CDR1 and CDR2 (germline): SGHDT, YYEEEE. The CDR3 totals 15 residues. V dropped 2 bases and J dropped 6 bases, with 12 bases sitting between them. The DNA for the CDR3 is TGTGCCAGCAGCTTTGGGCTGGGGGAGGCCAACGTCCTGACTTTC. It is translated as CASSFGLGEANVLTF. The variable domain in full, with the rest retrieved from reference TRBV5-6 and TRBJ2-6, is DAGVTQSPTHLIKTRGQQVTLRCSPKSGHDTVSWYQQALGQGPQFIFQYYEEEERQRGNFPDRFSGHQFPNYSSELNVNALLLGDSALYLCASSFGLGEANVLTFGAGSRLTVL.

This clonotype has at least ten counts. CDR3 region: CASSLYGNTIYF. The CDR3 DNA is TGTGCCAGCAGCTTATATGGAAACACCATATATTTT. The J gene is TRBJ1-3, the V gene TRBV11-2; D is ambiguous. V dropped 2 bases and J dropped 3 bases, with 2 bases sitting between them. The V gene's germline CDR1 is SGHAT and CDR2 FQNNGV. The CDR3 loop spans 12 amino acids.

This chain uses TRBV29-1 with TRBJ2-7; D might be TRBD1 (6 bases). The CDR3 consists of 11 residues. The germline CDR1 and CDR2 sequences are SQVTM and ANQGSEA. The V end was cut by 7 bases, the J end by 8 bases, with 15 bases between. Here the CDR3 reads CSAATGNQQYF. The DNA for the CDR3 is TGCAGCGCAGCGACAGGCAACCAGCAGTACTTC.

This clonotype was recorded at least ten times. The chain combines TRBV5-6 with TRBJ1-2; the D is unclear. The CDR3 runs to 15 residues. The germline gives CDR1 SGHDT, CDR2 YYEEEE. V was clipped by 0 bases and J by 0 bases, with 9 bases between them. CDR3 sequence reads: CASSLDSPANYGYTF. The CDR3, as DNA: TGTGCCAGCAGCTTGGATAGTCCAGCTAACTATGGCTACACCTTC.

The J gene is TRBJ2-2, the V gene TRBV7-2, with TRBD2 matching over 7 bases. V lost 6 bases, J lost 5 bases, and 15 bases stayed unmatched. CDR3 size: 17 residues. Germline-derived CDR1 and CDR2 are SGHTA and FQGNSA. The CDR3 coding sequence is TGTGCCAGCAGAGGTGGTGGCGGGAGAGGAATTACCGGGGAGCTGTTTTTT. Protein product: CASRGGGGRGITGELFF.